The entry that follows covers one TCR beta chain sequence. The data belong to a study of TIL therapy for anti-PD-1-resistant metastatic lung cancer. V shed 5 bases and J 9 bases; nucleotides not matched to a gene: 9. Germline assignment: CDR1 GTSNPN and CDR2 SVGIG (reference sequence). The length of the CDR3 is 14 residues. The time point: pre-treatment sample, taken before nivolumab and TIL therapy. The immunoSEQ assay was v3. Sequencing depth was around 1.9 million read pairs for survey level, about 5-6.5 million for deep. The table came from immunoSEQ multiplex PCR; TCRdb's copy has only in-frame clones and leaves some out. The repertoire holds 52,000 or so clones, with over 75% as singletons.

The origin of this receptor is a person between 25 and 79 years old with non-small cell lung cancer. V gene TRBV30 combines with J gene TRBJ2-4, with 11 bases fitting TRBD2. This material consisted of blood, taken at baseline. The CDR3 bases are TGTGCCTGGTCTTTAGCGGGAGGGGCGGGCATTCAGTACTTC. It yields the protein CAWSLAGGAGIQYF.